This entry concerns a single TCR beta chain. Its antigen is still unknown. This entry is derived from a study of T cells in localized non-small cell lung cancer. Findings of the study overall: Uninvolved adjacent lung had more T cell clonality than any other tissue, topping tumor. Sequencing was restricted to one tumor region; therefore, heterogeneity remains possible. In adjacent lung appeared a median around 55 of the top 100 tumor clones.

Unmatched junction bases numbered 4, after V lost 5 bases and J lost 7 bases. Germline loops: CDR1 SNHLY, CDR2 FYNNEI. The CDR3 is 14 residues long. Repertoires were generated with immunoSEQ multiplex PCR, while TCRdb's copy carries only in-frame clones and drops some. The profile covers tens of thousands of clones, with about 90% appearing a single time and about 29% taken by the ten largest. The sequence was obtained from a male donor at least 60 years old with stage I squamous cell lung carcinoma. The specimen was peripheral blood, collected before any cancer treatment. The J gene is TRBJ1-6, the V gene TRBV2, with 8 bases fitting TRBD1. The CDR3: CASSLTGENSPLHF. The CDR3 region has the DNA TGTGCCAGCAGTCTGACAGGGGAGAATTCACCCCTCCACTTT.